This TCR beta chain was documented in a study of T cell responses to AZD1222 COVID-19 vaccine. Overall study findings and caveats: Possibly, clonal diversity was underestimated; donors were largely white British and included more females. Spike-specific TCR depth and breadth grew after two AZD1222 doses.

Details on this clone: What it binds is unknown.

The V segment lost 3 bases and the J segment 14 bases; nucleotides outside the gene matches: 13. Germline V gene lookup returns CDR1 LNHDA and CDR2 SQIVND (reference sequence). The CDR3 is 15 residues long. Here immunoSEQ multiplex PCR was the method, and the copy in TCRdb shows in-frame clones only, minus some. The table records roughly 140,000 clones, 88% of them present only once. The V gene is TRBV19, the J gene TRBJ2-2, with 9 bases aligning to TRBD2. The sample in question was peripheral blood, obtained 28 days after the second AZD1222 dose. This clonotype was obtained from an adult who received the AZD1222 COVID-19 vaccine. In DNA form, the CDR3 reads TGTGCCAGTAGTATTCAACACAGGGGACTAGCCCCCCTGTTTTTT. This gives the protein CASSIQHRGLAPLFF.